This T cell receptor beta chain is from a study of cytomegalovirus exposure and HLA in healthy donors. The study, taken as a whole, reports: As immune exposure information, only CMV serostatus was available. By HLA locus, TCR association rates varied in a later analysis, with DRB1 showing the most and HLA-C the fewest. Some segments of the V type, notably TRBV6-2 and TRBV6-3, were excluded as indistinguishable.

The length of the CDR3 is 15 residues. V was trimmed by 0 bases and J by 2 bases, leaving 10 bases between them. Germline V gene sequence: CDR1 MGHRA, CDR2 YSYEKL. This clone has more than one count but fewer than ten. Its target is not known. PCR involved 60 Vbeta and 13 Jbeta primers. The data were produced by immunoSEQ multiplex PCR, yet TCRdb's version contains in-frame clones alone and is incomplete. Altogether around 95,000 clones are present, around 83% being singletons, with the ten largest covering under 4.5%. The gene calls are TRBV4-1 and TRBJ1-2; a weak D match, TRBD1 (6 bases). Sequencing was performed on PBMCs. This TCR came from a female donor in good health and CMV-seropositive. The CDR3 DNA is TGCGCCAGCAGCCAAGAGGCCGGGACAAACTATGGCTACACCTTC. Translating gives CASSQEAGTNYGYTF.